This T cell receptor beta chain was profiled in a study of cytomegalovirus exposure and HLA in healthy donors. For the study at large: As an earlier analysis found, about 190 million T cells yielded about 120 million unique TCR beta sequences.

Comments on this clone: Its specificity is not known.

Primers included in the PCR were 60 Vbeta and 13 Jbeta primers. TCRdb keeps only in-frame clones here, not all; method: immunoSEQ multiplex PCR. The sample has some 170,000 clones, nearly 80% seen once. Study-level points and caveats: Researchers reported in a later analysis that a missense DCLRE1C variant was tied to TCR beta V- and J-gene trimming. DRB1 showed the most TCR associations and HLA-C the fewest in a later analysis, as rates varied by HLA locus. The authors enumerated some 170 TCR beta chains as linked to cytomegalovirus.

V trimming: 5 bases; J trimming: 6 bases; junction bases outside the gene matches: 14. Germline CDR1 LGHNA, CDR2 YNFKEQ. The CDR3 loop spans 16 amino acids. The clonotype originates from a man aged 35 to 55 in good health and CMV-seropositive. The rearrangement joins TRBV4-2 to TRBJ2-7; 9 bases fit TRBD2. Sequencing was performed on PBMCs. The CDR3 sequence: CASSTPGLAGDSEQYF. The CDR3 bases are TGTGCCAGCAGCACACCAGGGTTAGCGGGAGATAGCGAGCAGTACTTC.